The next 12 T cell receptor beta chains were all read from a single sample in a study of blood T cell repertoires in COVID-19. Libraries were prepared by immunoSEQ multiplex PCR; TCRdb keeps only in-frame clonotypes and omits some of them. The data contain approximately 240,000 clones, about 93% of them singletons. The sample was PBMCs or T cells enriched from blood (not recorded which). Every receptor here comes from a young woman who had recovered from COVID-19.

The chain links TRBV5-1 to TRBJ2-1, with 11 bases identical to TRBD2. The CDR3 consists of 15 residues. Germline CDR1 reads SGHRS; CDR2 reads YFSETQ. V was pared by 0 bases and J by 9 bases, with 5 bases of the junction left unmatched. The CDR3 DNA sequence: TGCGCCAGCAGCTTGGCGACTAGCGGGATTAGTGAGCAGTTCTTC. As protein: CASSLATSGISEQFF.

The chain has TRBV9 and TRBJ1-2; D not resolved. V was clipped by 0 bases and J by 0 bases, with 6 bases between them. The CDR3 loop spans 14 amino acids. The germline CDR1 and CDR2 sequences are SGDLS and YYNGEE. The CDR3, as DNA: TGTGCCAGCAGCGTAGACCTATCTAACTATGGCTACACCTTC. Its translation is CASSVDLSNYGYTF. Complete variable domain (other parts from reference TRBV9 and TRBJ1-2): DSGVTQTPKHLITATGQRVTLRCSPRSGDLSVYWYQQSLDQGLQFLIQYYNGEERAKGNILERFSAQQFPDLHSELNLSSLELGDSALYFCASSVDLSNYGYTFGSGTRLTVV.

The rearrangement joins TRBV5-6 to TRBJ2-7; TRBD2 matches at 8 bases. Germline CDR1 is SGHDT and CDR2 is YYEEEE. The CDR3 totals 14 residues. J was trimmed by 5 bases and V by 0 bases; bases with no gene match: 4. The CDR3 protein is CASSLVAGMDEQYF. CDR3 sequence (DNA): TGTGCCAGCAGCTTGGTAGCGGGGATGGACGAGCAGTACTTC.

This rearrangement joins TRBV24-1 to TRBJ1-1; 9 nucleotides agree with TRBD1. There are 11 residues in the CDR3. CDR1 and CDR2 from the germline V gene are KGHDR and SFDVKD. V shed 9 bases, J shed 6 bases, and the junction held 1 base outside the gene matches. The CDR3 DNA is TGTGCCACCGGGACAGGGTCTGAAGCTTTCTTT. Its translation: CATGTGSEAFF.

V is TRBV28 and J is TRBJ2-3; a possible D gene is TRBD1 (6 bases). The CDR3 totals 15 residues. V lost 5 bases to trimming and J lost 2 bases, with 14 bases between them. Germline CDR1 MDHEN, CDR2 SYDVKM. The CDR3 here is CASSAGVGATDTQYF. The CDR3 region has the DNA TGTGCCAGCAGTGCCGGGGTGGGGGCCACAGATACGCAGTATTTT.

This clone was observed a few times. The chain has TRBV6-4 and TRBJ2-1; TRBD2 aligns across 13 bases. Losses at the gene ends were 5 bases for V and 3 bases for J; bases not matched to a gene: 4. Germline V gene lookup returns CDR1 MRHNA and CDR2 SNTAGT. This CDR3 is built from 16 residues. In nucleotides, the CDR3 is TGTGCCAGCAGTACTAGCGGGGGGGCTTTCTACAATGAGCAGTTCTTC. It yields the protein CASSTSGGAFYNEQFF.

The rearrangement joins TRBV2 to TRBJ1-2; 8 positions agree with TRBD1. V was pared by 4 bases and J by 5 bases, with 6 bases of the junction left unmatched. Germline V gene sequence: CDR1 SNHLY, CDR2 FYNNEI. This CDR3 contains 14 residues. CDR3 protein: CASSAARTGYGYTF. The CDR3 nucleotides are TGTGCCAGCAGTGCCGCTCGGACAGGGTATGGCTACACCTTC.

The chain carries TRBV12-3 or TRBV12-4 and TRBJ1-1; no clear D. Trimming took 3 bases from V and 2 from J, leaving 7 bases between them. This CDR3 comprises 13 residues. The CDR3 bases are TGTGCCAGCAGTTTTCGGGGAAACACTGAAGCTTTCTTT. This sequence encodes CASSFRGNTEAFF.

This sequence joins TRBV2 and TRBJ2-7; D ambiguous. The length of the CDR3 is 14 residues. The ends were cut back, 6 bases at V and 3 bases at J, with 15 bases in the middle. CDR1 and CDR2 from the germline V gene are SNHLY and FYNNEI. In nucleotides, the CDR3 is TGTGCCAGCAGGGCAGACACCGCGCTCTACGAGCAGTACTTC. Translated, it gives CASRADTALYEQYF.

The V and J genes are TRBV28 and TRBJ2-6; a weak D match, TRBD2 (5 bases). Germline CDR1 MDHEN, CDR2 SYDVKM. Trimming left V 8 bases short and J 4 bases short, with 21 bases between. The CDR3 is 17 residues long. The CDR3 DNA follows: TGTGCCAGCCTAAAGGGAGCAGCTGTGACCGGGGCCAACGTCCTGACTTTC. It yields the protein CASLKGAAVTGANVLTF.

The CDR3 region is CASSPGGADLYYYEQYF. Written as DNA, the CDR3 is TGTGCCAGCAGCCCCGGCGGGGCAGACCTTTATTATTACGAGCAGTACTTC. The chain has TRBV28 and TRBJ2-7; possibly TRBD2 for D (6 bases). V lost 6 bases to trimming and J lost 4 bases, with 25 bases between them. CDR3 length equals 17 residues. The germline V gene has CDR1 MDHEN and CDR2 SYDVKM.

This CDR3 is CASSGTGLGNEQFF. As DNA, the CDR3 is TGTGCCAGCAGCGGAACGGGACTAGGGAATGAGCAGTTCTTC. The rearrangement uses TRBV9 and TRBJ2-1; 8 bases align to TRBD2. V dropped 3 bases and J dropped 7; count of bases not matched to a gene: 6. CDR1 and CDR2 from the germline V gene are SGDLS and YYNGEE. This CDR3 region has 14 residues. The whole variable domain, filled in from reference TRBV9 and TRBJ2-1, reads DSGVTQTPKHLITATGQRVTLRCSPRSGDLSVYWYQQSLDQGLQFLIQYYNGEERAKGNILERFSAQQFPDLHSELNLSSLELGDSALYFCASSGTGLGNEQFFGPGTRLTVL.